Below are 13 T cell receptor beta chains sequenced from a single sample in a study of control samples from healthy donors and cancer patients. The protocol was immunoSEQ multiplex PCR, while the TCRdb copy is restricted to in-frame clones and leaves out a portion. The repertoire holds some 150,000 clones, with around 96% as singletons. Sequencing used blood. The receptors were sampled from a woman in her thirties in good health.

The rearrangement links TRBV28 to TRBJ1-3; D is possibly TRBD1 (6 bases). The germline V and J ends were trimmed by 8 bases and 0 bases, with 14 bases remaining between them. The CDR3 length is 15 residues. Germline V gene data show CDR1 as MDHEN and CDR2 as SYDVKM. In DNA, the CDR3 is TGTGCCAGCGCCTGGGGGCGCGGCTCTGGAAACACCATATATTTT. Translated: CASAWGRGSGNTIYF.

V is TRBV10-3 and J is TRBJ1-6; maybe TRBD1 (6 bases). The CDR3 is made up of 15 amino acids. Germline CDR1 ENHRY, CDR2 SYGVKD. V lost 2 bases to trimming and J lost 7 bases, with 12 bases between them. The DNA for the CDR3 is TGTGCCATCAGTGAGATGAACAGGGAAAATTCACCCCTCCACTTT. Translated: CAISEMNRENSPLHF.

The V and J genes are TRBV11-2 and TRBJ1-1; D unclear. The V end was cut by 4 bases, the J end by 2 bases, with 11 bases between. CDR3 size: 14 residues. Germline V gene data show CDR1 as SGHAT and CDR2 as FQNNGV. For the CDR3, the DNA is TGTGCCAGCAGCTCCAGTACGCTAAACACTGAAGCTTTCTTT. It yields the protein CASSSSTLNTEAFF.

The chain joins TRBV5-1 to TRBJ1-4; no clear D gene. The ends were cut back, 2 bases at V and 7 bases at J, with 15 bases in the middle. CDR1 and CDR2 (germline): SGHRS, YFSETQ. There are 15 residues in the CDR3. The CDR3 loop reads CASSFGLGGREKLFF. The CDR3 DNA sequence: TGCGCCAGCAGCTTTGGCCTGGGTGGTCGTGAAAAACTGTTTTTT.

The V gene is TRBV2, the J gene TRBJ2-2, with D perhaps TRBD1 or TRBD2 (5 bases each). CDR1 and CDR2 (germline): SNHLY, FYNNEI. V was cut by 10 bases and J by 3 bases, with 18 bases left in between. This CDR3 contains 15 residues. This chain's CDR3 is CATNGGDRDTGELFF. The CDR3 DNA reads TGTGCCACAAACGGAGGAGACAGAGACACCGGGGAGCTGTTTTTT.

The V gene is TRBV10-2, the J gene TRBJ2-3; 8 positions match TRBD1. The CDR3 extends over 16 amino acids. Germline-derived CDR1 and CDR2 are WSHSY and SAAADI. V trimming: 9 bases; J trimming: 2 bases; junction bases outside the gene matches: 13. The CDR3 protein is CASSQRWTGNTDTQYF. CDR3 DNA sequence: TGCGCCAGTTCACAGCGTTGGACAGGGAACACAGATACGCAGTATTTT.

The chain is built from TRBV9 and TRBJ1-6; 7 bases agree with TRBD1. CDR1 is SGDLS, CDR2 YYNGEE, per germline. J was trimmed by 5 bases and V by 0 bases; bases with no gene match: 8. The CDR3 has 17 residues. CDR3 sequence: CASSVAGTVLDNSPLHF. The CDR3 DNA is TGTGCCAGCAGCGTAGCTGGGACAGTTTTAGATAATTCACCCCTCCACTTT. The whole variable domain, filled in from reference TRBV9 and TRBJ1-6, reads DSGVTQTPKHLITATGQRVTLRCSPRSGDLSVYWYQQSLDQGLQFLIQYYNGEERAKGNILERFSAQQFPDLHSELNLSSLELGDSALYFCASSVAGTVLDNSPLHFGNGTRLTVT.

The chain couples TRBV6-2 or TRBV6-3 to TRBJ2-7; 9 positions agree with TRBD1. The ends lost 1 base at V and 4 bases at J; junction bases unmatched: 5. This CDR3 spans 15 amino acids. CDR1 is MNHEY, CDR2 SVGEGT, per germline. CDR3: CASSYYFGQGYEQYF. The CDR3 DNA reads TGTGCCAGCAGTTACTATTTCGGACAGGGGTACGAGCAGTACTTC.

This sequence joins TRBV28 and TRBJ1-5; possible D gene TRBD1, 5 bases. The germline CDR1 and CDR2 sequences are MDHEN and SYDVKM. V was trimmed by 2 bases and J by 5 bases, leaving 13 bases between them. The CDR3 has 15 amino acids. CDR3 DNA: TGTGCCAGCAGTTTAACAGGAAAGGTCGATCAGCCCCAGCATTTT. Its protein product is CASSLTGKVDQPQHF.

This sequence joins TRBV2 and TRBJ1-1, with 12 bases fitting TRBD1. V was clipped by 6 bases and J by 5 bases; unmatched bases: 4. The germline CDR1 and CDR2 sequences are SNHLY and FYNNEI. This CDR3 contains 14 residues. The CDR3, as DNA: TGTGCCAGCAGCCGGGACAGGGGGCCGACTGAAGCTTTCTTT. This sequence encodes CASSRDRGPTEAFF.

The chain employs TRBV4-1 and TRBJ1-5, with 10 nucleotides matching TRBD1. Per germline, CDR1 MGHRA and CDR2 YSYEKL. The V segment lost 0 bases and the J segment 1 base; nucleotides outside the gene matches: 0. There are 16 residues in the CDR3. The CDR3 reads CASSQEGQGSNQPQHF. The CDR3 nucleotides are TGCGCCAGCAGCCAAGAGGGACAGGGGAGCAATCAGCCCCAGCATTTT.

The chain uses TRBV30 and TRBJ2-7; TRBD1 is a possible D gene (5 bases). The CDR3 length is 12 residues. Germline loops: CDR1 GTSNPN, CDR2 SVGIG (reference sequence). Trimming cost V 3 bases and J 2 bases, with 8 bases left between them. The CDR3 DNA reads as TGTGCCTGGAGCGCGGACACCTACGAGCAGTACTTC. It encodes CAWSADTYEQYF.

This clone showed up just once. The rearrangement joins TRBV7-9 to TRBJ1-1; 10 nucleotides match TRBD1. The CDR3 spans 14 residues. CDR1 and CDR2 from the germline V gene are SEHNR and FQNEAQ (reference sequence). Unmatched junction bases numbered 5, after V lost 4 bases and J lost 6 bases. CDR3: CASSSRDRGAEAFF. CDR3 in DNA: TGTGCCAGCAGCTCCCGGGACAGGGGCGCTGAAGCTTTCTTT.